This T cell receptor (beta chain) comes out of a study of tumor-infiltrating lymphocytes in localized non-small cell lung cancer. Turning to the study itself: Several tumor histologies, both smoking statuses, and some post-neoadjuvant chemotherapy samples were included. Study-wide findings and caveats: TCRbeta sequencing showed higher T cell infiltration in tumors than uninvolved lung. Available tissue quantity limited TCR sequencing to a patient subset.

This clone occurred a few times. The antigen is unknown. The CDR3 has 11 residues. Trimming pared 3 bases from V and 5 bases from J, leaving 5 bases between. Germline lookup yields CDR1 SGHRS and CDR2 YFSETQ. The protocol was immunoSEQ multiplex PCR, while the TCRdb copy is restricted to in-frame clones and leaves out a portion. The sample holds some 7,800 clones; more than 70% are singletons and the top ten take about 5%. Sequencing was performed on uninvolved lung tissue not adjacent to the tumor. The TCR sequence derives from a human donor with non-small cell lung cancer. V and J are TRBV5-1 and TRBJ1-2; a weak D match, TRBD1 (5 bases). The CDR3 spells CASSSGYGYTF. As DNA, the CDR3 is TGCGCCAGCAGCTCAGGGTATGGCTACACCTTC.